This T cell receptor beta chain comes out of a study of response to subunit inactivated influenza vaccine. The CDR3 has 14 amino acids. Per the germline V gene, CDR1 is SGHRS and CDR2 is YFSETQ. Trimming shortened V by 0 bases and J by 0 bases, and 6 bases separated the two germline ends. Overall study findings and caveats: Authors suggested seasonal influenza vaccinations each recruit few new T cells.

TCRdb processed the RT-PCR reads anew with MiXCR; each CDR3 protein has one entry. The data show some 500,000 distinct CDR3 sequences, over 10% seen once. In regard to this clonotype: No antigen is known for it.

The sequencing used PBMCs from blood, collected roughly 47 days after vaccination. The chain employs TRBV5-1 and TRBJ1-1; no clear D. The sequence derives from a man in his fifties who received an inactivated influenza vaccine. The CDR3 protein is CASSLGELNTEAFF. The CDR3 nucleotides are TGCGCCAGCAGCTTGGGGGAACTGAACACTGAAGCTTTCTTT.